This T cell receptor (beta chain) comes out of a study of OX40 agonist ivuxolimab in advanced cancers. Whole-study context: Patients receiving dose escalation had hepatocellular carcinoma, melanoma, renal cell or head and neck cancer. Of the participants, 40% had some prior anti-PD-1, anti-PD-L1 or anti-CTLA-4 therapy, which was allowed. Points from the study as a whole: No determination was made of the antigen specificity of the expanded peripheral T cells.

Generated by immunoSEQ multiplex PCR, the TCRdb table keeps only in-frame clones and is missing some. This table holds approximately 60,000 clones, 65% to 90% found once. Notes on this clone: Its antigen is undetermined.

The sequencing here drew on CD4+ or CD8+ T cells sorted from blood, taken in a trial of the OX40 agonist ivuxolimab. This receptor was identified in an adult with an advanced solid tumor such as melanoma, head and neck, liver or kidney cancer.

The CDR3 sequence is CASSYSRDRANYGYTF. In DNA form, the CDR3 reads TGTGCCAGCAGTTACTCACGGGACAGAGCTAACTATGGCTACACCTTC. The rearrangement joins TRBV6-5 to TRBJ1-2; 7 nucleotides align to TRBD1. This CDR3 spans 16 amino acids. The germline V gene has CDR1 MNHEY and CDR2 SVGAGI. Losses at the gene ends were 0 bases for V and 0 bases for J; bases not matched to a gene: 4.